One sample yielded the 23 T cell receptor beta chains listed below, sequenced in a study of shared clonotypes between healthy human individuals. Here immunoSEQ multiplex PCR was the method, and the copy in TCRdb shows in-frame clones only, minus some. The profile shows fewer than 2.5 million clones, 80% to 95% of them singletons. The source material was naive CD4+ T cells from PBMCs. Subset denoted: CD45RA+ positively selected. All receptors derive from a young man in good health. Some clones in this sample may be carry-over from other donors' samples.

This chain connects TRBV7-9 to TRBJ1-6; possibly TRBD1 for D (5 bases). V lost 2 bases, J lost 6 bases, and 11 bases lay in between. Germline V lookup: CDR1 SEHNR, CDR2 FQNEAQ (reference sequence). The CDR3 sequence is 15 residues long. The CDR3 bases are TGTGCCAGCAGCTTATCGAGGGGTTCTAATTCACCCCTCCACTTT. Protein: CASSLSRGSNSPLHF.

This chain joins TRBV28 and TRBJ2-1; 15 positions agree with TRBD2. Trimming took 5 bases from V and 6 from J; bases not matched to a gene: 8. The CDR3 extends over 17 amino acids. Germline CDR1 and CDR2: MDHEN and SYDVKM. The CDR3 DNA follows: TGTGCCAGCAGTAGTTGGGCGGGACTAGCGGGAGGCAATGAGCAGTTCTTC. It yields the protein CASSSWAGLAGGNEQFF.

The J gene is TRBJ2-1, the V gene TRBV6-1; 8 bases fit TRBD2. The CDR3 has 16 amino acids. The V segment lost 4 bases and the J segment 5 bases; nucleotides outside the gene matches: 10. The V gene's germline CDR1 is MNHNS and CDR2 SASEGT. The CDR3 DNA reads as TGTGCCAGCAGTGGGCGAAGGACTAGCCGGAACAATGAGCAGTTCTTC. Its translation: CASSGRRTSRNNEQFF.

The chain has TRBV28 and TRBJ1-5; 7 nucleotides align to TRBD1. J was trimmed by 6 bases and V by 4 bases; bases with no gene match: 6. CDR1 and CDR2 from the germline V gene are MDHEN and SYDVKM. This CDR3 has 14 amino acids. CDR3 nucleotides: TGTGCCAGCAGTTGGGCAGGGGGTAGTCAGCCCCAGCATTTT. Translated: CASSWAGGSQPQHF.

This clone was detected once. One junction end does not reproduce the germline sequence, and a read error may be involved. The chain employs TRBV28 and TRBJ2-3; D not resolved. The germline gives CDR1 MDHEN, CDR2 SYDVKM. The CDR3 has 13 amino acids. The CDR3 region has the DNA TGTGCCAGCAGTGCCGCGTCGGACCCCGGCCCCGGCTTT. Translated, it gives CASSAASDPGPGF.

This chain uses TRBV6-5 with TRBJ2-7; 8 bases map to TRBD2. The germline V gene has CDR1 MNHEY and CDR2 SVGAGI. This CDR3 spans 14 amino acids. After removal of 6 bases from V and 5 bases from J, the junction contained 9 bases not matched to a gene. The chain's CDR3 is CASSSGTSLNEQYF. The DNA for the CDR3 is TGTGCCAGCAGCTCCGGGACTAGTCTAAACGAGCAGTACTTC.

The gene calls are TRBV29-1 and TRBJ1-5; possibly TRBD1 for D (6 bases). CDR3 length: 13 residues. Trimming removed 5 bases from V and 10 bases from J, with 18 bases in between. CDR1 is SQVTM and CDR2 is ANQGSEA in the germline V gene. The CDR3 DNA is TGCAGCGTTTCTGGGGGGCAATCAGACCCCCAGCATTTT. This sequence encodes CSVSGGQSDPQHF.

As to this clone: The same CDR3 arises from other DNA sequences in this sample as well. The V call is TRBV5-4, the J call TRBJ1-2, with D unclear. This CDR3 comprises 12 residues. Trimming removed 0 bases at V and 4 bases at J, with 4 bases between. The germline gives CDR1 SGHNT, CDR2 YYREEE (reference sequence). CDR3 coding DNA: TGTGCCAGCAGCTTGGCCGGCTATGGCTACACCTTC. It codes for CASSLAGYGYTF. Full variable domain (rest looked up from reference TRBV5-4 and TRBJ1-2): ETGVTQSPTHLIKTRGQQVTLRCSSQSGHNTVSWYQQALGQGPQFIFQYYREEENGRGNFPPRFSGLQFPNYSSELNVNALELDDSALYLCASSLAGYGYTFGSGTRLTVV.

The chain employs TRBV6-1 and TRBJ1-2; 7 nucleotides agree with TRBD1. There are 14 residues in the CDR3. V gave up 6 bases and J gave up 5 bases; unmatched junction bases: 9. Per germline, CDR1 MNHNS and CDR2 SASEGT. The CDR3 coding sequence is TGTGCCAGCAGGGACCTAGGACAGGTGTATGGCTACACCTTC. It is translated as CASRDLGQVYGYTF.

This sequence joins TRBV5-8 and TRBJ1-1; possible D gene TRBD1, 5 bases. The CDR3 contains 16 residues. CDR1 is SGHTS and CDR2 is YDEGEE in the germline V gene. Trimming stripped 2 bases from V and 3 bases from J, with 17 bases between. The CDR3 is CASSFYDGEGYTEAFF. In nucleotides, the CDR3 is TGTGCCAGCAGCTTCTACGACGGGGAGGGGTACACTGAAGCTTTCTTT.

CDR3 nucleotides: TGTGCCAGCAGCCTGCGGGGGAACGCGAACACCGGGGAGCTGTTTTTT. It encodes CASSLRGNANTGELFF. The J gene is TRBJ2-2, the V gene TRBV9; 7 bases fit TRBD2. The CDR3 loop spans 16 amino acids. V shed 4 bases and J 0 bases; nucleotides not matched to a gene: 6. CDR1 is SGDLS, CDR2 YYNGEE, per germline.

The sample holds one count of this clone. The chain has TRBV28 and TRBJ1-2; D is unclear. The CDR3 length is 13 residues. Looked up from germline, CDR1 is MDHEN and CDR2 is SYDVKM. Trimming removed 1 base at V and 7 bases at J, with 10 bases between. DNA of the CDR3: TGTGCCAGCAGTTTATCGCGGACGGGTGGCTACACCTTC. Translation gives CASSLSRTGGYTF.

This clone was seen just once. The CDR3 nucleotides are TGCGCCAGCAGCTTAGCGGGAGCTCCTACCTACGAGCAGTACTTC. Amino acids: CASSLAGAPTYEQYF. The chain joins TRBV5-1 to TRBJ2-7; 8 bases map to TRBD2. The J segment lost 2 bases and the V segment lost 2 bases, leaving 6 bases of the junction unmatched. Germline loops: CDR1 SGHRS, CDR2 YFSETQ. The CDR3 has 15 amino acids.

Comments on this clone: The sample carries other DNA sequences with the same CDR3. This sequence joins TRBV28 and TRBJ2-7, with D unresolved. CDR1 is MDHEN and CDR2 is SYDVKM in the germline V gene. V lost 7 bases and J lost 1, with 8 bases in between. The CDR3 covers 12 residues. CDR3 coding DNA: TGTGCCAGCACCCGCCGATCCTACGAGCAGTACTTC. Its protein product is CASTRRSYEQYF. Using reference TRBV28 and TRBJ2-7 for the parts outside the CDR3, the full variable domain is DVKVTQSSRYLVKRTGEKVFLECVQDMDHENMFWYRQDPGLGLRLIYFSYDVKMKEKGDIPEGYSVSREKKERFSLILESASTNQTSMYLCASTRRSYEQYFGPGTRLTVT.

This clone was picked up one time. The chain couples TRBV20-1 to TRBJ1-5; D not certain. Germline loops: CDR1 DFQATT, CDR2 SNEGSKA (reference sequence). There are 11 residues in the CDR3. The V and J ends lost 2 bases and 3 bases respectively, with 2 bases between them. CDR3 DNA sequence: TGCAGTGCTAGAACCAATCAGCCCCAGCATTTT. Its protein is CSARTNQPQHF.

In DNA, the CDR3 is TGTGCCAGTAGTATCTCCGGGACAGGGACCTACGAGCAGTACTTC. It is translated as CASSISGTGTYEQYF. The V and J genes are TRBV19 and TRBJ2-7; TRBD1 aligns across 9 bases. The germline V gene encodes CDR1 LNHDA and CDR2 SQIVND (reference sequence). The CDR3 is made up of 15 amino acids. With 3 bases clipped from V and 2 bases from J, the junction kept 5 bases outside the gene matches.

This clone was seen a single time. The CDR3 DNA sequence: TGCGCCAGCAGCTTGGACCAGGGCTGGGAGCAGTTCTTC. Its protein product is CASSLDQGWEQFF. The gene calls are TRBV5-1 and TRBJ2-1, with a tentative D call TRBD1 (5 bases). V was clipped by 0 bases and J by 10 bases, with 11 bases between them. From germline, CDR1 is SGHRS and CDR2 YFSETQ. There are 13 residues in the CDR3.

In the case of this clone: Other DNA sequences in this sample translate to the same CDR3. V gene TRBV6-5 combines with J gene TRBJ2-1; D possibly corresponds to TRBD2 (5 bases). The length of the CDR3 is 13 residues. V shed 2 bases and J shed 4 bases, with 6 bases lying between them. CDR1 and CDR2 from the germline V gene are MNHEY and SVGAGI. CDR3 sequence: CASSYPGYNEQFF. The CDR3, as DNA: TGTGCCAGCAGTTACCCGGGATACAATGAGCAGTTCTTC.

V usage is TRBV7-2 and J usage is TRBJ2-1; D remains unclear. CDR3 length: 14 amino acids. CDR1 and CDR2 (germline): SGHTA, FQGNSA. V lost 5 bases and J 4 bases, leaving 12 bases between the germline ends. The CDR3 loop reads CASSTPAGYNEQFF. The CDR3 bases are TGTGCCAGCAGCACCCCCGCTGGGTACAATGAGCAGTTCTTC.

This rearrangement joins TRBV5-1 to TRBJ2-3, with 10 bases lining up with TRBD2. CDR1 and CDR2 (germline): SGHRS, YFSETQ. Unmatched junction bases numbered 6, after V lost 5 bases and J lost 6 bases. CDR3 length: 14 amino acids. CDR3 DNA: TGCGCCAGCAGATCTAGCGGGAGAGGGGATACGCAGTATTTT. It yields the protein CASRSSGRGDTQYF.

The chain is built from TRBV29-1 and TRBJ2-3; 8 positions match TRBD1. Germline V CDR1 and CDR2: SQVTM, ANQGSEA. The CDR3 sequence is 14 residues long. With V trimmed by 6 bases and J by 0 bases, 5 bases remained unmatched. The CDR3 loop reads CSVDQGASTDTQYF. As DNA, the CDR3 is TGCAGCGTAGATCAGGGGGCGAGCACAGATACGCAGTATTTT.

The V and J genes are TRBV10-3 and TRBJ1-1, with D perhaps matching TRBD1 (5 bases). The V gene's germline CDR1 is ENHRY and CDR2 SYGVKD. With 6 bases removed from V and 5 bases from J, the gap between germline ends came to 19 bases. The CDR3 runs 15 residues. Written as DNA, the CDR3 is TGTGCCATCAGGGGGCAGGGCGGAGATGTAACTGAAGCTTTCTTT. Residues: CAIRGQGGDVTEAFF.

This chain links TRBV28 with TRBJ1-1; maybe TRBD1 (5 bases). Trimming shortened V by 6 bases and J by 6 bases, and 17 bases separated the two germline ends. CDR1 is MDHEN and CDR2 is SYDVKM in the germline V gene. CDR3 size: 14 residues. In DNA, the CDR3 is TGTGCCAGCAGGGACAACGGACCCTTCTCTGAAGCTTTCTTT. This encodes CASRDNGPFSEAFF.